A selection of T cell receptor beta chains follows, all from one sample in a study of T cell repertoires in cytomegalovirus infection. TCRdb reprocessed the reads with MiXCR, giving one entry per CDR3 protein. The sample contains approximately 150,000 distinct CDR3 sequences, roughly 22% of which appear only once. No antigen has been assigned to these receptors. Sequenced here: CD8+ T cells from cultured PBMCs, sampled from culture after CMV antigen stimulation. Receptors were obtained from a human donor in good health (CMV status not recorded). Some clones in this sample may be carry-over from other donors' samples. Each CDR3 is given with its conserved first and last residue. A D gene is named only where the DNA matches it firmly. For some rows the clone size is stated as once, few or many, or as a class when expanded; others skip it.

abundance: .
v_gene: TRBV27
j_gene: TRBJ1-4
d_gene: .
CDR3aa: CASSLSTGTNEKLFF
CDR3nt: TGTGCCAGCAGTTTATCGACCGGGACAAATGAAAAACTGTTTTTT

abundance: .
v_gene: TRBV6-1
j_gene: TRBJ1-1
d_gene: .
CDR3aa: CASSWGLNTEAFF
CDR3nt: TGTGCCAGCAGTTGGGGTTTGAACACTGAAGCTTTCTTT

abundance: many
v_gene: TRBV4-1
j_gene: TRBJ2-7
d_gene: .
CDR3aa: CASSQENPNPYEQYF
CDR3nt: TGCGCCAGCAGCCAAGAAAACCCGAATCCCTACGAGCAGTACTTC

abundance: .
v_gene: TRBV4-1
j_gene: TRBJ1-1
d_gene: .
CDR3aa: CASSQEEKRTGNTEAFF
CDR3nt: TGCGCCAGCAGCCAAGAAGAAAAAAGGACCGGGAACACTGAAGCTTTCTTT

abundance: .
v_gene: TRBV11-2
j_gene: TRBJ2-2
d_gene: .
CDR3aa: CASSLPVASANTGELFF
CDR3nt: TGTGCCAGCAGCTTGCCCGTGGCTAGCGCGAACACCGGGGAGCTGTTTTTT

abundance: few
v_gene: TRBV3-1
j_gene: TRBJ1-5
d_gene: .
CDR3aa: CASSPDRRNQPQHF
CDR3nt: TGTGCCAGCAGCCCTGATAGACGTAATCAGCCCCAGCATTTT

abundance: few
v_gene: TRBV7-3
j_gene: TRBJ2-1
d_gene: TRBD2
CDR3aa: CASGPSGGYRQFF
CDR3nt: TGTGCCAGCGGGCCTAGCGGGGGTTATAGGCAGTTCTTC

abundance: few
v_gene: TRBV6-6
j_gene: TRBJ2-3
d_gene: .
CDR3aa: CATQSGRSTDTQYF
CDR3nt: TGTGCCACCCAGTCGGGCAGGAGCACAGATACGCAGTATTTT

abundance: .
v_gene: TRBV5-6
j_gene: TRBJ1-4
d_gene: TRBD1
CDR3aa: CASSYGTGDEKLFF
CDR3nt: TGTGCCAGCAGCTACGGGACAGGAGACGAAAAACTGTTTTTT

abundance: .
v_gene: TRBV30
j_gene: TRBJ1-2
d_gene: .
CDR3aa: CAWSVSSGKGYTF
CDR3nt: TGTGCCTGGAGTGTATCTTCAGGGAAGGGCTACACCTTC

abundance: medium-sized
v_gene: TRBV7-8
j_gene: TRBJ1-5
d_gene: .
CDR3aa: CASSIRDLSQPQHF
CDR3nt: TGTGCCAGCAGTATCAGGGATCTTAGTCAGCCCCAGCATTTT

abundance: large
v_gene: TRBV7-8
j_gene: TRBJ2-1
d_gene: TRBD2
CDR3aa: CASSLDSRGDRSYNEQFF
CDR3nt: TGTGCCAGCAGCTTAGATTCGCGGGGGGACCGCTCCTACAATGAGCAGTTCTTC

abundance: few
v_gene: TRBV7-6
j_gene: TRBJ1-2
d_gene: TRBD1
CDR3aa: CASSPVLGQGNYGYTF
CDR3nt: TGTGCCAGCAGCCCGGTGTTGGGACAGGGAAACTATGGCTACACCTTC

abundance: .
v_gene: TRBV7-2
j_gene: TRBJ1-2
d_gene: TRBD1
CDR3aa: CASSLAADRGRIHGYTF
CDR3nt: TGTGCCAGCAGCTTAGCTGCCGACAGGGGGCGTATACATGGCTACACCTTC

abundance: few
v_gene: TRBV7-6
j_gene: TRBJ1-1
d_gene: .
CDR3aa: CASSLLREFTEAFF
CDR3nt: TGTGCCAGCAGCTTACTACGGGAGTTCACTGAAGCTTTCTTT

abundance: .
v_gene: TRBV10-3
j_gene: TRBJ1-5
d_gene: .
CDR3aa: CAISEVQGNQPQHF
CDR3nt: TGTGCCATCAGTGAGGTCCAGGGCAATCAGCCCCAGCATTTT

abundance: few
v_gene: TRBV7-9
j_gene: TRBJ1-2
d_gene: TRBD1
CDR3aa: CASSYRATGGQGVRSGYTF
CDR3nt: TGTGCCAGCAGTTACAGGGCTACCGGGGGACAGGGGGTCCGTTCTGGCTACACCTTC

abundance: .
v_gene: TRBV12-3/TRBV12-4
j_gene: TRBJ1-3
d_gene: .
CDR3aa: CASSLSSRGNTIYF
CDR3nt: TGTGCCAGCAGTTTATCGAGTAGAGGAAACACCATATATTTT

abundance: .
v_gene: TRBV7-9
j_gene: TRBJ1-5
d_gene: TRBD1
CDR3aa: CASSLSGTANQPQHF
CDR3nt: TGTGCCAGCAGCTTATCCGGGACAGCTAATCAGCCCCAGCATTTT

abundance: .
v_gene: TRBV6-5
j_gene: TRBJ2-1
d_gene: TRBD2
CDR3aa: CASSYGVAGIYNEQFF
CDR3nt: TGTGCCAGCAGTTACGGGGTAGCGGGCATCTACAATGAGCAGTTCTTC

abundance: few
v_gene: TRBV7-2
j_gene: TRBJ1-1
d_gene: .
CDR3aa: CASSFHRDWVGDTEAFF
CDR3nt: TGTGCCAGCAGCTTTCACAGGGATTGGGTAGGGGACACTGAAGCTTTCTTT

abundance: .
v_gene: TRBV5-5
j_gene: TRBJ2-3
d_gene: .
CDR3aa: CASSFLPSSFHTDTQYF
CDR3nt: TGTGCCAGCAGCTTCCTCCCTTCTAGCTTCCACACAGATACGCAGTATTTT

abundance: .
v_gene: TRBV6-1
j_gene: TRBJ2-1
d_gene: .
CDR3aa: CASSELVRRATLYNEQFF
CDR3nt: TGTGCCAGCAGTGAATTGGTCCGAAGGGCTACCCTTTACAATGAGCAGTTCTTC

abundance: .
v_gene: TRBV7-2
j_gene: TRBJ1-5
d_gene: .
CDR3aa: CASSSTRDIIYQPQHF
CDR3nt: TGTGCCAGCAGCTCCACCCGGGACATAATCTATCAGCCCCAGCATTTT

abundance: few
v_gene: TRBV6-5
j_gene: TRBJ2-7
d_gene: TRBD1
CDR3aa: CASSYSNRGNEQYF
CDR3nt: TGTGCCAGCAGTTACTCGAACAGGGGAAACGAGCAGTACTTC

abundance: .
v_gene: TRBV7-2
j_gene: TRBJ1-1
d_gene: .
CDR3aa: CASSPLGLGRTFMNTEAFF
CDR3nt: TGTGCCAGCAGTCCCCTCGGTTTGGGACGGACCTTCATGAACACTGAAGCTTTCTTT

abundance: .
v_gene: TRBV5-4
j_gene: TRBJ1-1
d_gene: TRBD1
CDR3aa: CASSLGLQGAQNTEAFF
CDR3nt: TGTGCCAGCAGCTTGGGGTTACAGGGGGCGCAGAACACTGAAGCTTTCTTT